This T cell receptor beta chain was identified during a study of T cell responses to AZD1222 COVID-19 vaccine. The data were produced by immunoSEQ multiplex PCR, yet TCRdb's version contains in-frame clones alone and is incomplete. This table holds 130,000 to 150,000 clones, 85% to 90% found once. This clone appeared a single time. The receptor's source is an adult who received the AZD1222 COVID-19 vaccine. The material was peripheral blood, obtained 28 days after the second AZD1222 dose.

CDR3 in amino acids: CASSLGETPWGAFF. The CDR3 region has the DNA TGTGCCAGCAGCTTAGGAGAGACACCTTGGGGGGCTTTCTTT. The chain couples TRBV7-8 to TRBJ1-1; TRBD1 might be the D (5 bases). This CDR3 has 14 amino acids. Germline V gene data show CDR1 as SGHVS and CDR2 as FQNEAQ. V was shortened by 1 base and J by 11 bases, with 17 bases between the two germline ends.